What follows is one T cell receptor beta chain and its context. Its ends do not fully match the called genes, so a read error is possible. TCRdb analysed the PCR reads with MiXCR anew, one entry per CDR3 protein. Of several thousand distinct CDR3 sequences in the sample, 15% to 19% were seen once. The data belong to a study of tumor-infiltrating lymphocytes in oesophageal squamous cell carcinoma. Germline CDR1 and CDR2: DFQATT and SNEGSKA (reference sequence). This CDR3 is 11 amino acids long. This TCR came from a male donor with esophageal squamous cell carcinoma. The V call is TRBV20-1, the J call TRBJ2-1; a possible D gene is TRBD1 (6 bases). Material: blood. CDR3 residues: CSARETGKESF. In DNA form, the CDR3 reads TGCAGTGCTAGAGAAACAGGGAAGGAGTCCTTC.